Given below is one TCR beta chain in context. These data are taken from a study of shared clonotypes between healthy human individuals. Study summary: With ages of 18 to 49, the donors were a couple of women and three men.

V was clipped by 0 bases and J by 11 bases; unmatched bases: 10. Germline V gives CDR1 SGDLS, CDR2 YYNGEE. The CDR3 consists of 14 residues. Over several immunoSEQ plates, each subset's genomic DNA was distributed in even portions. The authors' processing: ImmunoSEQ gave junction-only sequences without quality scores, so filtering differed. Here immunoSEQ multiplex PCR was the method, and the copy in TCRdb shows in-frame clones only, minus some. That table supplies the V and J calls and clone size; D and trimming were determined from the DNA. The sample contains about 300,000 clones, approximately 79% of which appear only once.

The sequence derives from a man aged 25-45 years in good health. Material: memory CD4+ T cells sorted from blood. Regarding subset: CD45RA-negative fraction. This chain links TRBV9 with TRBJ1-2, with TRBD1 identical over 7 bases. The CDR3 nucleotides are TGTGCCAGCAGCGTAGAGGGACAGCTAGGAACTTACACCTTC. Protein sequence: CASSVEGQLGTYTF.